The rows below give T cell receptor beta chains drawn from one sample of a study of shared clonotypes between healthy human individuals. Profiled with immunoSEQ multiplex PCR; TCRdb holds only in-frame clones, not every one. The sample includes roughly 2.2 million clones, approximately 93% seen only once; the top ten take under 0.45%. Source material: naive CD4+ T cells from PBMCs. The receptors here all came from a man aged 18-30 years in good health. Some clones in this sample may be carry-over from other donors' samples. Both conserved end residues are trimmed from each CDR3. D genes are given only for firm matches.

d_call	v_call	cdr3_aa
.	TRBV7-9	ASSPQMLVGELF
TRBD2	TRBV4-2	ASSQDLLSGRAADTQY
.	TRBV5-5	ASSLLTEVYYGYT
TRBD1	TRBV5-1	ASSLPGQASSYEQY
.	TRBV5-1	ASSAPGGTSTNEKLF
TRBD1	TRBV5-1	ASSRLGQGAYGSDTQY
.	TRBV7-2	ASSLGQGGPDTQY
.	TRBV28	ASSLPGALGAPQH
TRBD1	TRBV7-2	ASSLRGRWTDTQY
.	TRBV9	ASSVGGSGSHTDTQY
.	TRBV28	ASRTANTGELF
.	TRBV18	ASSPSVQGNEQF
TRBD2	TRBV5-1	ASSLLLAGDNEQF
TRBD2	TRBV11-3	ASSYSGSGTGELF
.	TRBV6-5	ASSYSIRNTEAF
.	TRBV19	ASSMGLSGNTIY
TRBD1	TRBV28	ATWTGGSRGYT
.	TRBV5-5	ASSFVPQGSGNTIY
TRBD2	TRBV28	ASSFPASGTGELF
.	TRBV6-1	ASSETTGIRHEKLF
.	TRBV28	ASSLPGFTYEQY
.	TRBV2	ASSDLALGEKLF
.	TRBV19	ASSDGYSNQPQH
.	TRBV28	ASSLRGRQPQH
TRBD2	TRBV7-2	ASSLGRSRETQY
.	TRBV29-1	SARSGDEAF
.	TRBV19	ASSITRPSGANVLT
.	TRBV5-4	ASSFHLGVQETQY
TRBD1	TRBV2	ASRMGQSYEQY
TRBD2	TRBV19	ASSTGGGAETQY
TRBD1	TRBV6-5	ATSDRGLGYT
.	TRBV2	ASTYGGPYGYT
.	TRBV29-1	SVEDRNRSSYEQY
.	TRBV19	ASTPLGARSNQPQH
.	TRBV4-2	ASSQLSADEQY
.	TRBV19	ASSSGYTDTQY
TRBD2	TRBV7-9	ASSFTGLAGGETQY
TRBD1	TRBV6-1	ASSEAGQARELF
.	TRBV21-1	ASSSLGTGAYEQY
TRBD2	TRBV5-1	ASSLGLAGAYEQY
.	TRBV7-2	ASSLAGANVLT
.	TRBV30	AWSLQVSNQPQH
TRBD2	TRBV6-5	ASTVGRAPYEQY
.	TRBV4-1	ASSQWPRGDRGETQY
.	TRBV7-9	ASSLSAAKRRNTEAF
TRBD2	TRBV6-5	ASSYPRGGTYEQY
TRBD2	TRBV5-1	ASSRDSGSTDTQY
TRBD2	TRBV5-4	ASSSLAENTGELF
.	TRBV18	ASSLIQETQY
.	TRBV2	ASSSYEQY
TRBD1	TRBV7-8	ASSLRDRQSNQPQH
TRBD1	TRBV7-9	ASSLAGGAEGYT
.	TRBV5-1	ASSLRGTYEQY
TRBD1	TRBV28	ASSFRGGYGYT
.	TRBV2	ASSATDTQY
.	TRBV2	ASSLLAQETQY
.	TRBV7-9	ASSLGGVLNEKLF